Presented here are 32 T cell receptor beta chains from one specimen sequenced in a study of spatial heterogeneity in lung cancer. Study outcomes and limitations: In tumors, expanded intratumoral alpha and beta TCR counts tracked mutation counts.

Their target antigens are unknown. Time point indicated: sample taken at primary tumor resection. TCRdb independently ran MiXCR on the 5' RACE reads; one entry per CDR3 protein. The profile shows some 9,000 distinct CDR3 sequences, 13% to 15% of them singletons. Sample: lung tumor tissue, taken at surgery. These receptors originate from a male donor with early-stage non-small cell lung cancer.

This sequence joins TRBV6-1 and TRBJ2-7; 10 bases are a match to TRBD2. V dropped 2 bases and J dropped 7; count of bases not matched to a gene: 5. CDR1 and CDR2 (germline): MNHNS, SASEGT. This CDR3 spans 14 amino acids. CDR3: CASSELAGGREQYF. The CDR3 DNA sequence: TGTGCCAGCAGTGAATTAGCGGGAGGTAGGGAGCAGTACTTC.

This clonotype was seen many times. CDR3 sequence: CASSTTGRAEAFF. In DNA form, the CDR3 reads TGTGCCAGCTCGACGACAGGGAGGGCTGAAGCTTTCTTT. The rearrangement joins TRBV18 to TRBJ1-1, with 7 bases matching TRBD1. J gave up 6 bases and V 6 bases, and 7 bases lay outside the gene matches. This CDR3 has 13 residues. Germline V gives CDR1 KGHSH, CDR2 LQKENI.

This clonotype was counted at least ten times. V gene TRBV12-3 or TRBV12-4 combines with J gene TRBJ2-7, with a tentative D call TRBD2 (6 bases). Trimming took off 4 bases at V and 0 bases at J, with 10 bases between the two ends. This CDR3 contains 14 residues. The CDR3 loop reads CASSSSAYSYEQYF. CDR3 DNA sequence: TGTGCCAGCAGTTCTAGCGCCTACTCCTACGAGCAGTACTTC.

This clonotype is deemed medium-sized. CDR3 sequence: CASSIWGYSNQPQHF. The DNA of the CDR3 is TGTGCCAGTAGTATATGGGGTTATAGCAATCAGCCCCAGCATTTT. The V call is TRBV19, the J call TRBJ1-5, with no clear D. The germline V and J ends were trimmed by 2 bases and 0 bases, with 8 bases remaining between them. Germline lookup yields CDR1 LNHDA and CDR2 SQIVND (reference sequence). CDR3 length: 15 residues.

This clonotype was observed at least ten times. The rearrangement uses TRBV7-3 and TRBJ1-1, with 9 bases that match TRBD1. After removal of 2 bases from V and 1 base from J, the junction contained 11 bases not matched to a gene. This CDR3 spans 18 amino acids. Germline V gives CDR1 SGHTA, CDR2 FQGTGA. CDR3 sequence: CASSLPPNRGQGNTEAFF. The CDR3, as DNA: TGTGCCAGCAGCTTACCCCCTAACAGGGGGCAGGGGAACACTGAAGCTTTCTTT.

At least ten counts were recorded for this clonotype. The DNA for the CDR3 is TGTGCCATCTCGGGGGAGGTGAACACTGAAGCTTTCTTT. This gives the protein CAISGEVNTEAFF. The chain employs TRBV10-3 and TRBJ1-1; weak D call: TRBD1 (5 bases). Deletions cut 8 bases from V and 0 bases from J, with 10 bases between. CDR1 and CDR2 from the germline V gene are ENHRY and SYGVKD. The CDR3 has 13 residues.

The genes are TRBV27 and TRBJ2-3, with 9 nucleotides matching TRBD2. This CDR3 has 14 residues. J was trimmed by 1 base and V by 4 bases; bases with no gene match: 0. Germline lookup yields CDR1 MNHEY and CDR2 SMNVEV (reference sequence). CDR3 in amino acids: CASSWTSGTDTQYF. The CDR3, as DNA: TGTGCCAGCAGTTGGACTAGCGGCACAGATACGCAGTATTTT.

This clonotype was seen many times. V usage is TRBV6-5 and J usage is TRBJ2-3, with 8 bases that match TRBD2. Germline CDR1 reads MNHEY; CDR2 reads SVGAGI. V lost 0 bases and J lost 6; bases outside the gene matches: 23. CDR3 length: 21 residues. The CDR3 is CASSYSIGSVINGRAYDTQYF. CDR3 nucleotides: TGTGCCAGCAGTTACTCGATCGGTTCGGTCATCAACGGGAGGGCCTACGATACGCAGTATTTT.

This clonotype was recorded many times. The chain employs TRBV6-6 and TRBJ2-1; 14 bases match TRBD2. This CDR3 region has 15 residues. Germline V gene sequence: CDR1 MNHNY, CDR2 SVGAGI (reference sequence). J lost 9 bases, V lost 9 bases, and 10 bases had no gene match. For the CDR3, the DNA is TGTGCCAGTACTCCCTCCGGGACTAGCGGGAGTGAGCAGTTCTTC. Its translation: CASTPSGTSGSEQFF.

This clonotype occurred many times. The V gene is TRBV20-1, the J gene TRBJ2-3, with D unresolved. Germline lookup yields CDR1 DFQATT and CDR2 SNEGSKA (reference sequence). This CDR3 has 14 amino acids. Trimming shortened V by 4 bases and J by 1 base, and 12 bases separated the two germline ends. The CDR3 here is CSAISPWGTDTQYF. Written as DNA, the CDR3 is TGCAGTGCTATCTCTCCGTGGGGCACAGATACGCAGTATTTT.

The table lists this clonotype with many counts. The chain recombines TRBV21-1 with TRBJ1-2; TRBD1, as called in the table, went unchecked against the DNA. TRBV21-1 counts as a pseudogene. The CDR3 sequence is 17 residues long. This CDR3 reads CASSIRTGQRTNYGYTF. The CDR3 region has the DNA TGTGCCAGCAGCATACGAACAGGACAGCGTACTAACTATGGCTACACCTTC.

By its share, this clonotype is medium-sized. The chain links TRBV5-1 to TRBJ2-1, with 12 bases that match TRBD2. In germline, CDR1 is SGHRS, CDR2 YFSETQ. This CDR3 is built from 16 residues. V shed 3 bases, J shed 6 bases, and the junction held 7 bases outside the gene matches. CDR3 region: CASSSATSGGFNEQFF. The CDR3 region has the DNA TGCGCCAGCAGCTCGGCGACTAGCGGGGGTTTCAATGAGCAGTTCTTC.

The V gene is TRBV7-8, the J gene TRBJ1-5; TRBD1 aligns across 9 bases. The germline V gene encodes CDR1 SGHVS and CDR2 FQNEAQ. This CDR3 region has 15 residues. J gave up 3 bases and V 1 base, and 1 base lay outside the gene matches. The CDR3 sequence: CASSLGTGANQPQHF. For the CDR3, the DNA is TGTGCCAGCAGCTTAGGGACAGGGGCCAATCAGCCCCAGCATTTT.

Written as DNA, the CDR3 is TGTGCCAGCAGTTCGAGGACTGAAGCTTTCTTT. Protein: CASSSRTEAFF. The chain combines TRBV12-3 or TRBV12-4 with TRBJ1-1, with D uncertain. This CDR3 region has 11 residues. Trimming cost V 4 bases and J 5 bases, with 5 bases left between them.

Ten or more counts support this clonotype. A junction boundary mismatches the germline segment, possibly from a read error. The chain carries TRBV24-1 and TRBJ2-2; D not resolved. This CDR3 has 13 residues. Germline values: CDR1 KGHDR, CDR2 SFDVKD. The CDR3 DNA reads TGTGCCACCAGGGATTTGAACACCGGGGAGCTGTTTTTT. Protein product: CATRDLNTGELFF.

This clonotype has at least ten counts. The chain combines TRBV4-1 with TRBJ2-1, with D possibly being TRBD2 (6 bases). The ends were cut back, 5 bases at V and 6 bases at J, with 17 bases in the middle. CDR1 is MGHRA, CDR2 YSYEKL, per germline. The CDR3 sequence is 15 residues long. The CDR3 coding sequence is TGCGCCAGCAGCTCAACCCCCGGGAGCCTCAATGAGCAGTTCTTC. Amino acids: CASSSTPGSLNEQFF.

This clonotype was counted at least ten times. The gene calls are TRBV24-1 and TRBJ1-2; maybe TRBD1 (5 bases). V was shortened by 4 bases and J by 8 bases, with 19 bases between the two germline ends. The length of the CDR3 is 15 residues. From germline, CDR1 is KGHDR and CDR2 SFDVKD. As DNA, the CDR3 is TGTGCCACCAGTGAACCGGGACTTCCGACGGAAGGCTACACCTTC. Its translation: CATSEPGLPTEGYTF.

This clonotype was detected ten times or more. This chain links TRBV20-1 with TRBJ1-2; 11 bases are shared with TRBD1. CDR3 length equals 14 residues. Germline-derived CDR1 and CDR2 are DFQATT and SNEGSKA (reference sequence). Trimming took 3 bases from V and 6 from J; bases not matched to a gene: 6. The CDR3 coding sequence is TGCAGTGCTAGGGACAGGGGGCTGAGTCATGGCTACACCTTC. It encodes CSARDRGLSHGYTF.

This clonotype has ten or more counts. The chain is built from TRBV18 and TRBJ2-2, with no clear D. Germline CDR1 and CDR2: KGHSH and LQKENI. The CDR3 spans 16 residues. Trimming left V 3 bases short and J 0 bases short, with 11 bases between. The CDR3 loop reads CASSPPTVSNTGELFF. The DNA of the CDR3 is TGTGCCAGCTCACCCCCAACCGTCTCGAACACCGGGGAGCTGTTTTTT.

This clonotype was seen at least ten times. The rearrangement links TRBV18 to TRBJ1-5; tentative D call: TRBD1 (6 bases). Trimming removed 4 bases from V and 7 bases from J, with 23 bases in between. The CDR3 spans 17 residues. CDR1 KGHSH and CDR2 LQKENI come from the germline V gene. This chain's CDR3 is CASSLLRQVGDGQPQHF. The CDR3 DNA reads as TGTGCCAGCTCACTCTTACGACAGGTCGGGGACGGACAGCCCCAGCATTTT.

This clonotype was observed many times. This chain links TRBV10-3 with TRBJ1-1, with 9 bases identical to TRBD1. The CDR3 covers 15 residues. The V segment lost 4 bases and the J segment 6 bases; nucleotides outside the gene matches: 9. Germline CDR1 is ENHRY and CDR2 is SYGVKD. The CDR3 region has the DNA TGTGCCATCAGTGCCGGATCGGACAGGGGTGCTGAAGCTTTCTTT. This encodes CAISAGSDRGAEAFF.

The chain has TRBV28 and TRBJ2-7; possible D gene TRBD1, 5 bases. V dropped 4 bases and J dropped 2 bases, with 12 bases sitting between them. From germline, CDR1 is MDHEN and CDR2 SYDVKM. CDR3 length: 14 residues. CDR3 DNA: TGTGCCAGCAGTTCCCCTCCGACAGCCTACGAGCAGTACTTC. This sequence encodes CASSSPPTAYEQYF. Full variable domain (outside the CDR3, taken from reference TRBV28 and TRBJ2-7): DVKVTQSSRYLVKRTGEKVFLECVQDMDHENMFWYRQDPGLGLRLIYFSYDVKMKEKGDIPEGYSVSREKKERFSLILESASTNQTSMYLCASSSPPTAYEQYFGPGTRLTVT.

This clonotype is labeled as medium-sized. The chain employs TRBV7-6 and TRBJ1-1; D remains ambiguous. The CDR3 has 13 residues. V was cut by 4 bases and J by 3 bases, with 9 bases left in between. Germline CDR1 reads SGHVS; CDR2 reads FNYEAQ. The CDR3 protein is CASSSQEHTEAFF. The CDR3 DNA is TGTGCCAGCAGCTCCCAGGAGCACACTGAAGCTTTCTTT. Variable domain in full (rest from reference TRBV7-6 and TRBJ1-1): GAGVSQSPRYKVTKRGQDVALRCDPISGHVSLYWYRQALGQGPEFLTYFNYEAQQDKSGLPNDRFSAERPEGSISTLTIQRTEQRDSAMYRCASSSQEHTEAFFGQGTRLTVV.

This clonotype is medium-sized (0.01 to 0.1%) within its sample. The chain employs TRBV13 and TRBJ1-1; possibly TRBD1 for D (5 bases). Looked up from germline, CDR1 is PRHDT and CDR2 is FYEKMQ (reference sequence). The CDR3 is made up of 14 amino acids. The V and J ends lost 3 bases and 3 bases respectively, with 11 bases between them. CDR3: CASSLGGRDTEAFF. In DNA form, the CDR3 reads TGTGCCAGCAGCTTGGGGGGTAGGGACACTGAAGCTTTCTTT.

With respect to this clonotype: It may be a read error: a sequence one base away is much more abundant. The V and J genes are TRBV5-1 and TRBJ2-3; D may be TRBD1 (5 bases). The CDR3 spans 15 residues. CDR1 is SGHRS, CDR2 YFSETQ, per germline. V dropped 1 base and J dropped 3 bases, with 12 bases sitting between them. The CDR3 nucleotides are TGCGCCAGCAGCTTGCAGGGTAGCCATACAGATACGCAGTATTTT. Amino acids: CASSLQGSHTDTQYF.

The table lists this clonotype with many counts. This rearrangement joins TRBV7-2 to TRBJ1-2; unclear D gene. Germline-derived CDR1 and CDR2 are SGHTA and FQGNSA. CDR3 length: 18 amino acids. Trimming removed 1 base from V and 4 bases from J, with 22 bases in between. The CDR3 is CASSLGPGEGGWRYGYTF. The CDR3 nucleotides are TGTGCCAGCAGCTTAGGGCCCGGCGAGGGAGGTTGGCGCTATGGCTACACCTTC.

This clonotype was observed at least ten times. The CDR3 protein is CASSVSVGAYEQYF. CDR3 in DNA: TGTGCCAGCAGCGTCTCCGTGGGGGCCTACGAGCAGTACTTC. The J gene is TRBJ2-7, the V gene TRBV25-1; D is possibly TRBD1 or TRBD2 (5 bases each). Germline values: CDR1 MGHDK, CDR2 SYGVNS. The V end lost 6 bases, the J end lost 2 bases, and 14 bases lay between the germline ends. CDR3 length equals 14 residues.

In this sample, this clonotype turned up many times. This chain joins TRBV20-1 and TRBJ2-7, with D unresolved. This CDR3 comprises 14 residues. The ends were cut back, 2 bases at V and 2 bases at J, with 13 bases in the middle. Germline-derived CDR1 and CDR2 are DFQATT and SNEGSKA (reference sequence). CDR3 amino acids: CSARTVTNAYEQYF. For the CDR3, the DNA is TGCAGTGCTAGAACCGTCACTAACGCCTACGAGCAGTACTTC.

This clonotype was seen many times. The gene calls are TRBV14 and TRBJ1-4; tentative D call: TRBD1 (6 bases). Germline CDR1 is SGHDN and CDR2 is FVKESK. V was clipped by 2 bases and J by 8 bases, with 15 bases between them. CDR3 length equals 15 residues. The CDR3 here is CASSQLTGRWEKLFF. Here the CDR3 DNA reads TGTGCCAGCAGCCAACTTACAGGGCGCTGGGAAAAACTGTTTTTT.

This clonotype came up many times. The DNA for the CDR3 is TGTGCCAGCAGTTTTTCGGCTAGCGCCGCCTACGAGCAGTACTTC. It codes for CASSFSASAAYEQYF. The V and J genes are TRBV28 and TRBJ2-7, with TRBD2 as a possible D gene (6 bases). This CDR3 is built from 15 residues. V shed 3 bases and J shed 2 bases, with 14 bases lying between them. Germline V gene lookup returns CDR1 MDHEN and CDR2 SYDVKM.

The chain has TRBV29-1 and TRBJ1-1; 7 bases are shared with TRBD1. The V gene's germline CDR1 is SQVTM and CDR2 ANQGSEA. With V trimmed by 6 bases and J by 2 bases, 3 bases remained unmatched. This CDR3 comprises 12 residues. In nucleotides, the CDR3 is TGCAGCGTAGGGACAGTCAACACTGAAGCTTTCTTT. Amino acid sequence: CSVGTVNTEAFF.

This clonotype was counted ten times or more. The rearrangement links TRBV7-2 to TRBJ2-7, with 9 bases lining up with TRBD2. V was clipped by 6 bases and J by 5 bases; unmatched bases: 8. Per germline, CDR1 SGHTA and CDR2 FQGNSA. The CDR3 is made up of 14 amino acids. The CDR3 DNA follows: TGTGCCAGCAGTCCTAGCGGGAATATGCACGAGCAGTACTTC. Protein sequence: CASSPSGNMHEQYF.